This TCR beta chain was recovered during a study of T cells in Graves' hyperthyroidism and ophthalmopathy. V trimming: 3 bases; J trimming: 1 base; junction bases outside the gene matches: 6. Germline V gene sequence: CDR1 SGHVS, CDR2 FQNEAQ. CDR3 size: 16 residues. Researchers amplified the TCR beta CDR3 regions from RNA transcripts. During a first-round RT-PCR of the TCR CDR3, the HTBI primer set was used. Using its own MiXCR run on the multiplex PCR reads, TCRdb lists one record per CDR3 protein. This sample yields around 240,000 distinct CDR3 sequences, of which around 17% are seen a single time; around 30% belongs to the top ten. Study-wide results and caveats: In validation, the model predicted ophthalmopathy. These predictions came a median roughly six months before onset.

PBMCs came from around 9.7 ml fresh peripheral blood. To note about this clonotype: Antigen: not known.

The sequencing sample was made of blood. The sequence was obtained from a woman aged 18-35 years with Graves' ophthalmopathy. This chain links TRBV7-8 with TRBJ1-5, with 7 positions matching TRBD1. The CDR3 here is CASSFSGTDSNQPQHF. In nucleotides, the CDR3 is TGTGCCAGCAGCTTCTCCGGGACAGACAGCAATCAGCCCCAGCATTTT.